Here is one T cell receptor (beta chain) with its context. The target antigen is unknown. Using genomic DNA as the template, TCR beta VDJ and CDR3 profiling was carried out. TCRdb itself ran the reads through MiXCR, one entry per CDR3 protein. The table includes 80,000 or so distinct CDR3 sequences, 40% to 55% detected once. This CDR3 is 12 amino acids long. The germline V and J ends were trimmed by 5 bases and 4 bases, with 9 bases remaining between them. The V gene's germline CDR1 is LNHDA and CDR2 SQIVND (reference sequence). The data stem from a study of CD8+CD57+ T cells in acquired aplastic anemia. Study results and limitations: Patients shared 25 to 35 CD8+ CDR3 sequences with controls. CD8+ Simpson's diversity showed no significant patient-control difference.

The chain has TRBV19 and TRBJ2-7; D is ambiguous. Sequencing was performed on sorted CD4+, CD8+, or CD8+CD57+ T cells (not recorded which) from PBMCs. The clonotype comes from a human donor in good health, serving as a control. This CDR3 is CASSPVPYEQYF. Here the CDR3 DNA reads TGTGCCAGTAGTCCCGTCCCTTACGAGCAGTACTTC. Complete variable domain (other parts from reference TRBV19 and TRBJ2-7): DGGITQSPKYLFRKEGQNVTLSCEQNLNHDAMYWYRQDPGQGLRLIYYSQIVNDFQKGDIAEGYSVSREKKESFPLTVTSAQKNPTAFYLCASSPVPYEQYFGPGTRLTVT.